The 12 T cell receptor beta chains presented below share a single source sample, sequenced in a study of blood T cell repertoires in COVID-19. Profiling relied on immunoSEQ multiplex PCR, and the TCRdb table lists in-frame clones only, not all of them. Found here are fewer than 350,000 clones, roughly 89% of them singletons; the top ten hold roughly 4.8%. Material for sequencing was peripheral blood. These receptors were obtained from a man aged 40-49 years with acute or convalescent COVID-19.

The chain carries TRBV5-4 and TRBJ1-4, with D perhaps TRBD1 (6 bases). Looked up from germline, CDR1 is SGHNT and CDR2 is YYREEE (reference sequence). The CDR3 spans 15 residues. The V end was cut by 1 base, the J end by 5 bases, with 12 bases between. The CDR3 region has the DNA TGTGCCAGCAGCTTGACCAGGGGCGGAAATGAAAAACTGTTTTTT. Translation gives CASSLTRGGNEKLFF.

J is TRBJ1-1 and V is TRBV7-9; no clear D. V gave up 0 bases and J gave up 4 bases, with 12 bases separating them. Germline-derived CDR1 and CDR2 are SEHNR and FQNEAQ (reference sequence). The CDR3 sequence is 15 residues long. The CDR3, as DNA: TGTGCCAGCAGCTTAGCAAGGTACTCGGGCACTGAAGCTTTCTTT. It is translated as CASSLARYSGTEAFF.

The chain carries TRBV10-3 and TRBJ1-2; 7 nucleotides agree with TRBD1. The ends lost 3 bases at V and 4 bases at J; junction bases unmatched: 11. The CDR3 totals 16 residues. From germline, CDR1 is ENHRY and CDR2 SYGVKD. The CDR3 region is CAISDLVGRGTYGYTF. CDR3 sequence (DNA): TGTGCCATCAGTGACCTAGTCGGCAGGGGGACCTATGGCTACACCTTC.

The CDR3 loop is CASSLGGGGDSNGYTF. The CDR3 DNA is TGTGCCAGCAGCTTAGGAGGCGGGGGTGACTCGAATGGCTACACCTTC. V usage is TRBV7-9 and J usage is TRBJ1-2; D might be TRBD1 (5 bases). V lost 1 base and J lost 6, with 18 bases in between. Germline V CDR1 and CDR2: SEHNR, FQNEAQ (reference sequence). The CDR3 length is 16 residues. Full variable domain (rest looked up from reference TRBV7-9 and TRBJ1-2): DTGVSQNPRHKITKRGQNVTFRCDPISEHNRLYWYRQTLGQGPEFLTYFQNEAQLEKSRLLSDRFSAERPKGSFSTLEIQRTEQGDSAMYLCASSLGGGGDSNGYTFGSGTRLTVV.

The chain couples TRBV6-6 to TRBJ2-3, with a possible D match to TRBD1 (5 bases). The CDR3 covers 13 residues. Germline V gives CDR1 MNHNY, CDR2 SVGAGI (reference sequence). V gave up 7 bases and J gave up 6 bases, with 14 bases separating them. The CDR3 here is CASTKGRIDTQYF. In nucleotides, the CDR3 is TGTGCCAGCACCAAGGGGCGGATTGATACGCAGTATTTT.

The chain links TRBV10-1 to TRBJ1-1; D is unresolved. Trimming stripped 3 bases from V and 0 bases from J, with 8 bases between. Germline V gene data show CDR1 as WNHNN and CDR2 as SYGVQD (reference sequence). CDR3 size: 14 residues. CDR3 in DNA: TGCGCCAGCAGTGAAGCAGGCCTGAACACTGAAGCTTTCTTT. This gives the protein CASSEAGLNTEAFF.

The chain recombines TRBV5-4 with TRBJ1-6, with D unclear. Per the germline V gene, CDR1 is SGHNT and CDR2 is YYREEE (reference sequence). The CDR3 consists of 12 residues. Trimming pared 4 bases from V and 7 bases from J, leaving 6 bases between. The CDR3 protein is CASSTSNSPLHF. The CDR3 DNA reads as TGTGCCAGCAGCACATCGAATTCACCCCTCCACTTT. Based on the CDR3 plus reference TRBV5-4 and TRBJ1-6, the full variable domain is ETGVTQSPTHLIKTRGQQVTLRCSSQSGHNTVSWYQQALGQGPQFIFQYYREEENGRGNFPPRFSGLQFPNYSSELNVNALELDDSALYLCASSTSNSPLHFGNGTRLTVT.

V and J are TRBV7-3 and TRBJ2-2, with 12 bases identical to TRBD2. This CDR3 contains 17 residues. Trimming took 0 bases from V and 6 from J; bases not matched to a gene: 5. The germline gives CDR1 SGHTA, CDR2 FQGTGA. CDR3 sequence: CASSLTWTSGEAGELFF. The CDR3 bases are TGTGCCAGCAGCTTAACCTGGACTAGCGGGGAGGCCGGGGAGCTGTTTTTT.

This rearrangement joins TRBV24-1 to TRBJ2-1; maybe TRBD2 (5 bases). The CDR3 sequence is 16 residues long. Germline loops: CDR1 KGHDR, CDR2 SFDVKD. With 3 bases removed from V and 9 bases from J, the gap between germline ends came to 20 bases. This CDR3 is CATSDPGGSGSGEQFF. Here the CDR3 DNA reads TGTGCCACCAGTGATCCAGGCGGTTCTGGGAGCGGTGAGCAGTTCTTC.

This rearrangement joins TRBV5-1 to TRBJ1-2; weak D call: TRBD1 (6 bases). Germline lookup yields CDR1 SGHRS and CDR2 YFSETQ. Trimming cost V 1 base and J 4 bases, with 11 bases left between them. CDR3 length: 14 residues. CDR3 DNA: TGCGCCAGCAGCTTGTTGGACAGCCGCTATGGCTACACCTTC. Amino acids: CASSLLDSRYGYTF.

The genes are TRBV14 and TRBJ2-7; D ambiguous. V lost 0 bases and J 6 bases, leaving 12 bases between the germline ends. Germline assignment: CDR1 SGHDN and CDR2 FVKESK. The CDR3 runs 14 residues. This chain's CDR3 is CASSQDGSGGEQYF. In DNA form, the CDR3 reads TGTGCCAGCAGCCAAGACGGCTCCGGCGGCGAGCAGTACTTC. Filled out from reference TRBV14 and TRBJ2-7, the complete variable domain reads EAGVTQFPSHSVIEKGQTVTLRCDPISGHDNLYWYRRVMGKEIKFLLHFVKESKQDESGMPNNRFLAERTGGTYSTLKVQPAELEDSGVYFCASSQDGSGGEQYFGPGTRLTVT.

The J gene is TRBJ1-5, the V gene TRBV6-5; TRBD1 agrees at 9 bases. Trimming at V came to 6 bases and at J to 3 bases, leaving 6 bases not matched to a gene. CDR1 and CDR2 (germline): MNHEY, SVGAGI. The CDR3 runs to 15 residues. CDR3 sequence reads: CASRDIQGANQPQHF. In DNA, the CDR3 is TGTGCCAGCAGGGACATACAGGGGGCCAATCAGCCCCAGCATTTT.